This T cell receptor (beta chain) was recorded in a study of OX40 agonist ivuxolimab in advanced cancers. This CDR3 is 16 amino acids long. V was clipped by 7 bases and J by 1 base; unmatched bases: 9. Germline values: CDR1 LNHDA, CDR2 SQIVND (reference sequence). Clones were sequenced by immunoSEQ multiplex PCR, and TCRdb holds only the in-frame ones, with some missing. Of 55,000 to 65,000 clones in the sample, around nine tenths were seen once. This receptor was identified in an adult with an advanced solid tumor such as melanoma, head and neck, liver or kidney cancer. This specimen consisted of CD4+ or CD8+ T cells sorted from blood, obtained in a trial of the OX40 agonist ivuxolimab. V and J are TRBV19 and TRBJ2-1, with TRBD2 matching 8 bases. The CDR3: CASTDGRGGSYNEQFF. The CDR3 coding sequence is TGTGCCAGTACCGACGGACGGGGGGGGTCCTACAATGAGCAGTTCTTC.